The table lists the clone carrying this TCR beta chain with a count of one. The data are from a study of blood T cell repertoires in COVID-19. On the study more broadly: From T cells, B-cell-depleted T cells, or PBMCs came the material, which was cDNA or gDNA.

Assay used: immunoSEQ multiplex PCR; TCRdb lists only in-frame clones, some missing. The sample holds some 180,000 clones, roughly 80% seen once. The CDR3 sequence is 17 residues long. V is TRBV12-2 and J is TRBJ2-1; the table's D call TRBD2 went unverified against the DNA. TRBV12-2 is labeled a pseudogene. The TCR sequence derives from a woman aged 40 to 50 with COVID-19, enrolled during active disease. Sequencing used peripheral blood. The CDR3 bases are TGTGCAAGTCGCTTAGGCGGGACCTTAAGATACTACAATGAGCAGTTCTTC. This gives the protein CASRLGGTLRYYNEQFF.